This TCR beta chain was recovered during a study of PD-1 blockade in classical Hodgkin lymphoma. Whole-study results and caveats: Differences between repertoires have undefined causes, possibly disease activity or prior therapy. Healthy donors reportedly exceeded newly diagnosed patients in baseline TCR diversity.

The J segment lost 2 bases and the V segment lost 5 bases, leaving 5 bases of the junction unmatched. The CDR3 runs to 15 residues. Germline V CDR1 and CDR2: SEHNR, FQNEAQ (reference sequence). Using immunoSEQ multiplex PCR, the repertoire was profiled, and TCRdb retains in-frame clones only, with some absent. The sample consists of some 70,000 clones, about 93% of them appearing once. Concerning this clone itself: Its specificity is unknown.

Time point meaning: newly diagnosed, previously untreated cHL patient sample. Newly diagnosed, untreated classical Hodgkin lymphoma PBMCs provided comparison. The chain uses TRBV7-9 and TRBJ2-1; the match to TRBD1 covers 8 bases. The clonotype was recovered from a human donor with classical Hodgkin lymphoma. The specimen was peripheral blood mononuclear cells (PBMCs). CDR3 nucleotides: TGTGCCAGCAGCCCAGGGACAGGAGCCTACAATGAGCAGTTCTTC. Translated: CASSPGTGAYNEQFF.